Presented here are 25 T cell receptor beta chains from one specimen sequenced in a study of blood T cell repertoires in COVID-19. Produced via immunoSEQ multiplex PCR; TCRdb's table is partial and in-frame only. The data show 95,000 to 110,000 clones, with roughly four fifths seen just once and 4.8% held by the top ten. Source material: peripheral blood. Receptors originate from a man in his 60s with acute or convalescent COVID-19.

This chain connects TRBV20-1 to TRBJ1-2; 8 nucleotides agree with TRBD1. The CDR3 spans 13 residues. The J segment lost 2 bases and the V segment lost 3 bases, leaving 2 bases of the junction unmatched. CDR1 DFQATT and CDR2 SNEGSKA come from the germline V gene (reference sequence). In nucleotides, the CDR3 is TGCAGTGCTAGTGGGACAGGAAACTATGGCTACACCTTC. It codes for CSASGTGNYGYTF.

This chain connects TRBV4-1 to TRBJ2-1; perhaps TRBD2 as D (7 bases). CDR1 MGHRA and CDR2 YSYEKL come from the germline V gene. V gave up 7 bases and J gave up 2 bases, with 18 bases separating them. The CDR3 consists of 16 residues. The CDR3 region is CASTKGPGGPYNEQFF. For the CDR3, the DNA is TGCGCCAGCACCAAAGGTCCGGGGGGCCCCTACAATGAGCAGTTCTTC.

The rearrangement joins TRBV21-1 to TRBJ2-1; the table's D call, TRBD2, has no DNA check behind it. TRBV21-1 counts as a pseudogene. The length of the CDR3 is 16 residues. The CDR3 DNA is TGTGCCAGCAGCAAAGAGAGCTCTCGATTCTACAATGAGCAGTTCTTC. Translating gives CASSKESSRFYNEQFF.

The chain joins TRBV29-1 to TRBJ2-1, with D uncertain. The CDR3 covers 12 residues. V was trimmed by 5 bases and J by 7 bases, leaving 12 bases between them. CDR1 is SQVTM, CDR2 ANQGSEA, per germline. Here the CDR3 reads CSVSGSWNEQFF. The CDR3 nucleotides are TGCAGCGTTTCAGGCAGTTGGAATGAGCAGTTCTTC.

This chain connects TRBV10-1 to TRBJ1-2; D gene ambiguous. The V gene's germline CDR1 is WNHNN and CDR2 SYGVQD (reference sequence). V was cut by 8 bases and J by 5 bases, with 12 bases left in between. This CDR3 region has 12 residues. CDR3 sequence: CASYTVQYGYTF. Here the CDR3 DNA reads TGCGCCAGCTATACCGTTCAGTATGGCTACACCTTC.

The V call is TRBV29-1, the J call TRBJ1-1, with TRBD1 identical over 11 bases. Looked up from germline, CDR1 is SQVTM and CDR2 is ANQGSEA. The V segment lost 7 bases and the J segment 0 bases; nucleotides outside the gene matches: 7. This CDR3 has 15 amino acids. Here the CDR3 reads CSGSDRGPMNTEAFF. The CDR3 region has the DNA TGCAGCGGGTCGGACAGGGGGCCGATGAACACTGAAGCTTTCTTT.

The chain is built from TRBV24-1 and TRBJ1-5; 9 bases align to TRBD1. The ends lost 3 bases at V and 6 bases at J; junction bases unmatched: 5. Germline lookup yields CDR1 KGHDR and CDR2 SFDVKD. This CDR3 spans 15 amino acids. CDR3 region: CATSDGDREGQPQHF. For the CDR3, the DNA is TGTGCCACCAGTGATGGGGACAGGGAAGGTCAGCCCCAGCATTTT.

A note on this clone: This same CDR3 is encoded by further DNA sequences in the sample. V gene TRBV28 combines with J gene TRBJ2-5; no clear D. Germline V lookup: CDR1 MDHEN, CDR2 SYDVKM. With 3 bases removed from V and 4 bases from J, the gap between germline ends came to 3 bases. The CDR3 totals 11 residues. The DNA of the CDR3 is TGTGCCAGCAGTTTGAGAGAGACCCAGTACTTC. As protein: CASSLRETQYF. Full variable domain (remainder filled in from reference TRBV28 and TRBJ2-5): DVKVTQSSRYLVKRTGEKVFLECVQDMDHENMFWYRQDPGLGLRLIYFSYDVKMKEKGDIPEGYSVSREKKERFSLILESASTNQTSMYLCASSLRETQYFGPGTRLLVL.

The V gene is TRBV27, the J gene TRBJ2-5; no firm D call. Germline lookup yields CDR1 MNHEY and CDR2 SMNVEV (reference sequence). This CDR3 region has 13 residues. Deletions cut 5 bases from V and 0 bases from J, with 7 bases between. The CDR3 spells CASSRWHQETQYF. CDR3 DNA sequence: TGTGCCAGCAGTCGATGGCACCAAGAGACCCAGTACTTC.

This clone was observed a handful of times. This rearrangement joins TRBV6-6 to TRBJ2-1; perhaps TRBD2 as D (5 bases). The V end was cut by 6 bases, the J end by 7 bases, with 10 bases between. Germline lookup yields CDR1 MNHNY and CDR2 SVGAGI (reference sequence). This CDR3 comprises 12 residues. The CDR3 DNA reads TGTGCCAGCAGCCCTAGCTTGAATGAGCAGTTCTTC. Amino acids: CASSPSLNEQFF.

The chain uses TRBV6-5 and TRBJ2-7; 11 nucleotides align to TRBD1. This CDR3 spans 15 amino acids. CDR1 and CDR2 (germline): MNHEY, SVGAGI. The junction had 4 bases not matched to a gene; V was cut back by 4 bases and J by 2 bases. The CDR3 sequence: CASSSKGQGAYEQYF. CDR3 sequence (DNA): TGTGCCAGCAGTTCCAAGGGACAGGGGGCCTACGAGCAGTACTTC.

The rearrangement uses TRBV11-2 and TRBJ1-2; D possibly corresponds to TRBD1 (5 bases). Germline V lookup: CDR1 SGHAT, CDR2 FQNNGV. The V gene lost 6 bases and the J gene lost 8 bases, with 16 bases spanning the gap. The CDR3 consists of 13 residues. CDR3 nucleotides: TGTGCCAGCAGTCCAGATCAGGGAAGGGGCTACACCTTC. Its protein product is CASSPDQGRGYTF.

This clone has just one count. The V call is TRBV4-3, the J call TRBJ2-7; 13 positions match TRBD2. J was trimmed by 2 bases and V by 4 bases; bases with no gene match: 2. Germline CDR1 is LGHNA and CDR2 is YSLEER. This CDR3 is 15 amino acids long. The CDR3 DNA is TGCGCCAGCAGCCTAGGGACTAGCGGGACCTACGAGCAGTACTTC. This encodes CASSLGTSGTYEQYF.

V gene TRBV2 combines with J gene TRBJ2-1, with D possibly being TRBD1 (5 bases). CDR1 is SNHLY and CDR2 is FYNNEI in the germline V gene. Deletions cut 6 bases from V and 4 bases from J, with 7 bases between. The CDR3 is 12 residues long. The CDR3 nucleotides read TGTGCCAGCAGGGGGCAGTACAATGAGCAGTTCTTC. It yields the protein CASRGQYNEQFF.

This chain links TRBV19 with TRBJ1-1, with D uncertain. The V gene's germline CDR1 is LNHDA and CDR2 SQIVND (reference sequence). The V gene lost 1 base and the J gene lost 4 bases, with 7 bases spanning the gap. The length of the CDR3 is 13 residues. The CDR3 loop is CASSIGRLTEAFF. The CDR3 DNA follows: TGTGCCAGTAGTATAGGGAGACTCACTGAAGCTTTCTTT.

The chain recombines TRBV7-2 with TRBJ2-5; TRBD1 agrees at 8 bases. Germline CDR1 reads SGHTA; CDR2 reads FQGNSA. V was clipped by 5 bases and J by 5 bases; unmatched bases: 13. CDR3 length: 16 residues. The CDR3 DNA reads TGTGCCAGCAGCCTCGGACAGGGAGGTTGGGGCGAGACCCAGTACTTC. It specifies CASSLGQGGWGETQYF.

This clone is a singleton in its sample. V usage is TRBV6-1 and J usage is TRBJ1-1; D not resolved. The CDR3 consists of 12 residues. Trimming took off 2 bases at V and 9 bases at J, with 10 bases between the two ends. Per germline, CDR1 MNHNS and CDR2 SASEGT. The CDR3: CASSERRAQAFF. CDR3 bases: TGTGCCAGCAGTGAAAGGAGGGCCCAAGCTTTCTTT.

The J gene is TRBJ2-3, the V gene TRBV20-1; no clear D gene. Looked up from germline, CDR1 is DFQATT and CDR2 is SNEGSKA (reference sequence). The V end was cut by 7 bases, the J end by 1 base, with 6 bases between. The CDR3 has 11 residues. As DNA, the CDR3 is TGCAGTGTATCCCGCACAGATACGCAGTATTTT. Its translation: CSVSRTDTQYF.

The chain is built from TRBV28 and TRBJ2-7; 14 positions match TRBD2. The V and J ends lost 3 bases and 4 bases, in that order; junction bases with no gene match: 5. CDR1 and CDR2 (germline): MDHEN, SYDVKM. There are 16 residues in the CDR3. The DNA of the CDR3 is TGTGCCAGCAGTTTTGCGGGACTAGCGGGAGCGTACGAGCAGTACTTC. This gives the protein CASSFAGLAGAYEQYF.

This clone was found a few times. V and J are TRBV3-1 (or the pseudogene TRBV3-2) and TRBJ2-5; D unresolved. Germline lookup yields CDR1 LGHDT and CDR2 YNNKEL (reference sequence). This CDR3 has 12 residues. V was clipped by 2 bases and J by 6 bases, with 7 bases between them. CDR3 region: CASSQSSQTQYF. The CDR3 bases are TGTGCCAGCAGCCAAAGTAGCCAGACCCAGTACTTC.

The chain uses TRBV7-9 and TRBJ1-5; D not resolved. The CDR3 is 14 amino acids. Germline V gene data show CDR1 as SEHNR and CDR2 as FQNEAQ (reference sequence). Trimming cost V 2 bases and J 4 bases, with 9 bases left between them. The DNA for the CDR3 is TGTGCCAGCAGCTTAAGTTCCGGGAATCAGCCCCAGCATTTT. This gives the protein CASSLSSGNQPQHF.

This clone occurred once. V usage is TRBV7-2 and J usage is TRBJ2-3, with 12 nucleotides matching TRBD1. Germline CDR1 SGHTA, CDR2 FQGNSA. There are 16 residues in the CDR3. V was clipped by 3 bases and J by 6 bases; unmatched bases: 7. This CDR3 reads CASSFLGQGASDTQYF. CDR3 nucleotides: TGTGCCAGCAGCTTTCTGGGACAGGGGGCTTCGGATACGCAGTATTTT.

The chain uses TRBV5-1 and TRBJ2-3, with 8 bases identical to TRBD2. Germline CDR1 SGHRS, CDR2 YFSETQ. Trimming cost V 1 base and J 1 base; bases outside gene matches: 2. The CDR3 is 15 amino acids. The CDR3 nucleotides read TGCGCCAGCAGCTTGAGGCGGGGGGGCACAGATACGCAGTATTTT. Translating it yields CASSLRRGGTDTQYF.

The rearrangement joins TRBV7-2 to TRBJ1-5; 9 bases agree with TRBD1. The germline V gene has CDR1 SGHTA and CDR2 FQGNSA. The CDR3 runs to 14 residues. V trimming: 5 bases; J trimming: 2 bases; junction bases outside the gene matches: 1. The CDR3, as DNA: TGTGCCAGCAGCCGGACAGGGGGCAATCAGCCCCAGCATTTT. It translates to CASSRTGGNQPQHF.

The table lists this clone with a count of one. This rearrangement joins TRBV24-1 to TRBJ2-5, with 12 bases matching TRBD1. Germline CDR1 KGHDR, CDR2 SFDVKD. Trimming removed 5 bases from V and 5 bases from J; junction bases left unmatched: 2. CDR3 length: 14 amino acids. The CDR3 region has the DNA TGTGCCACCAGTGGGGACAGGGGGCGGGAGACCCAGTACTTC. Residues: CATSGDRGRETQYF.